These 30 T cell receptor beta chains share one sample of origin, sequenced in a study of blood T cell repertoires in COVID-19. TCRdb's table, derived via immunoSEQ multiplex PCR, lists solely in-frame clones and lacks some. The sample holds about 190,000 clones, 90% seen once. The material sequenced was peripheral blood. Source of these receptors: a man aged 50 to 59 with acute or convalescent COVID-19.

The chain couples TRBV5-5 to TRBJ1-6; possibly TRBD1 for D (5 bases). Per germline, CDR1 SGHKS and CDR2 YYEKEE (reference sequence). V was clipped by 2 bases and J by 8 bases, with 11 bases between them. The CDR3 extends over 14 amino acids. CDR3 coding DNA: TGTGCCAGCAGCTTAGTGACAGCCGATTCACCCCTCCACTTT. As protein: CASSLVTADSPLHF.

The gene calls are TRBV30 and TRBJ2-2; D is possibly TRBD1 (5 bases). V was cut by 0 bases and J by 4 bases, with 6 bases left in between. The germline gives CDR1 GTSNPN, CDR2 SVGIG (reference sequence). This CDR3 has 13 residues. The CDR3 bases are TGTGCCTGGAGTGTAGGGGCCACCGGGGAGCTGTTTTTT. Its protein is CAWSVGATGELFF.

This sequence joins TRBV12-3 or TRBV12-4 and TRBJ2-5; 9 nucleotides match TRBD2. The ends lost 8 bases at V and 3 bases at J; junction bases unmatched: 4. The CDR3 totals 13 residues. Here the CDR3 reads CASCPSGEETQYF. The CDR3 DNA reads TGTGCCAGCTGCCCTAGCGGGGAAGAGACCCAGTACTTC.

This clone has only one observation. The chain has TRBV6-5 and TRBJ2-7; TRBD1 is a possible D gene (6 bases). The germline V gene encodes CDR1 MNHEY and CDR2 SVGAGI. The CDR3 has 13 amino acids. Trimming cost V 6 bases and J 5 bases, with 14 bases left between them. The CDR3 loop reads CASRTGPFNEQYF. The CDR3 bases are TGTGCCAGCAGAACAGGGCCCTTCAACGAGCAGTACTTC.

A few counts support this clone. J is TRBJ2-7 and V is TRBV4-1; 8 positions agree with TRBD2. Germline V gene lookup returns CDR1 MGHRA and CDR2 YSYEKL. CDR3 length: 15 residues. V trimming: 0 bases; J trimming: 2 bases; junction bases outside the gene matches: 3. CDR3: CASSQEAGAPYEQYV. In DNA form, the CDR3 reads TGCGCCAGCAGCCAAGAAGCGGGGGCCCCCTACGAGCAGTACGTC.

This clone was seen at least ten times. The rearrangement uses TRBV7-6 and TRBJ2-1, with D possibly matching TRBD1 (5 bases). The ends were cut back, 2 bases at V and 5 bases at J, with 19 bases in the middle. This CDR3 contains 17 residues. The V gene's germline CDR1 is SGHVS and CDR2 FNYEAQ. The CDR3 is CASSLRTQGALDNEQFF. The CDR3, as DNA: TGTGCCAGCAGCTTACGCACCCAAGGGGCCCTCGACAATGAGCAGTTCTTC.

The chain carries TRBV7-8 and TRBJ1-5; possible D gene TRBD1, 6 bases. Trimming took off 1 base at V and 5 bases at J, with 21 bases between the two ends. Germline V gene lookup returns CDR1 SGHVS and CDR2 FQNEAQ. This CDR3 is 18 amino acids long. DNA for the CDR3: TGTGCCAGCAGCTTAGACCGCAGTCCTCAGGGGATACATCAGCCCCAGCATTTT. This encodes CASSLDRSPQGIHQPQHF.

The chain employs TRBV14 and TRBJ1-1; no clear D. The CDR3 extends over 14 amino acids. V was cut by 4 bases and J by 1 base, with 10 bases left in between. In germline, CDR1 is SGHDN, CDR2 FVKESK. The CDR3 loop reads CASSPRRWNTEAFF. CDR3 nucleotides: TGTGCCAGCAGCCCCCGGAGGTGGAACACTGAAGCTTTCTTT. Looking up the rest from reference TRBV14 and TRBJ1-1 gives the full variable domain: EAGVTQFPSHSVIEKGQTVTLRCDPISGHDNLYWYRRVMGKEIKFLLHFVKESKQDESGMPNNRFLAERTGGTYSTLKVQPAELEDSGVYFCASSPRRWNTEAFFGQGTRLTVV.

This chain joins TRBV3-1 (or the pseudogene TRBV3-2) and TRBJ2-3, with D tentatively TRBD1 (6 bases). Germline CDR1 and CDR2: LGHDT and YNNKEL (reference sequence). The CDR3 is 13 amino acids. Trimming removed 1 base from V and 12 bases from J, with 14 bases in between. The CDR3 DNA is TGTGCCAGCAGCCAAGGGAACGGACAGCCACAGTATTTT. Its translation: CASSQGNGQPQYF.

The V call is TRBV19, the J call TRBJ2-3; perhaps TRBD2 as D (5 bases). Germline loops: CDR1 LNHDA, CDR2 SQIVND (reference sequence). Trimming removed 7 bases from V and 0 bases from J, with 11 bases in between. This CDR3 contains 14 residues. The CDR3 nucleotides are TGTGCCAGTACTTCAGGACTGAGCACAGATACGCAGTATTTT. It encodes CASTSGLSTDTQYF.

This clone was seen more than once but under ten times. This rearrangement joins TRBV7-9 to TRBJ2-2; no clear D gene. CDR1 and CDR2 (germline): SEHNR, FQNEAQ (reference sequence). Deletions cut 1 base from V and 2 bases from J, with 11 bases between. CDR3 length: 16 residues. The chain's CDR3 is CASSLVAVTNTGELFF. CDR3 bases: TGTGCCAGCAGCTTAGTCGCGGTCACTAACACCGGGGAGCTGTTTTTT.

This clone was recorded only once. The chain uses TRBV28 and TRBJ1-5; 10 positions agree with TRBD1. CDR1 is MDHEN, CDR2 SYDVKM, per germline. The ends lost 6 bases at V and 5 bases at J; junction bases unmatched: 13. The CDR3 length is 17 residues. The CDR3, as DNA: TGTGCCAGCAGGCGACAGGGGGCGCGAGGTTTCTATCAGCCCCAGCATTTT. Its protein is CASRRQGARGFYQPQHF.

The chain has TRBV29-1 and TRBJ2-3; possibly TRBD2 for D (6 bases). This CDR3 region has 16 residues. Per the germline V gene, CDR1 is SQVTM and CDR2 is ANQGSEA. V lost 1 base, J lost 1 base, and 15 bases lay in between. The CDR3 DNA sequence: TGCAGCGTTGAAGGCCTCGGGAGAGTGGGCACAGATACGCAGTATTTT. Translating it yields CSVEGLGRVGTDTQYF.

This clone was picked up one time. The chain uses TRBV28 and TRBJ1-1, with TRBD1 identical over 8 bases. Germline loops: CDR1 MDHEN, CDR2 SYDVKM. The CDR3 consists of 13 residues. V shed 5 bases, J shed 6 bases, and the junction held 5 bases outside the gene matches. The DNA of the CDR3 is TGTGCCAGCAGTACCGGGACAGGAGCTGAAGCTTTCTTT. It yields the protein CASSTGTGAEAFF.

This chain uses TRBV6-2 or TRBV6-3 with TRBJ1-2, with TRBD1 matching 7 bases. Looked up from germline, CDR1 is MNHEY and CDR2 is SVGEGT. This CDR3 is built from 18 residues. V was clipped by 0 bases and J by 3 bases; unmatched bases: 13. The DNA for the CDR3 is TGTGCCAGCAGTTACTCAACCCGACAGGGACGGAGCCACTATGGCTACACCTTC. Protein sequence: CASSYSTRQGRSHYGYTF.

The rearrangement joins TRBV7-2 to TRBJ2-2; TRBD1 might be the D (5 bases). The ends were cut back, 6 bases at V and 3 bases at J, with 14 bases in the middle. Germline V gene lookup returns CDR1 SGHTA and CDR2 FQGNSA. This CDR3 is 15 amino acids long. The CDR3 region is CASSPGAGYTGELFF. The CDR3, as DNA: TGTGCCAGCAGTCCTGGGGCAGGGTACACCGGGGAGCTGTTTTTT.

Regarding this clone: This sample also contains other DNA sequences that code for the same CDR3. V usage is TRBV27 and J usage is TRBJ2-6; D might be TRBD1 (5 bases). Trimming took off 1 base at V and 2 bases at J, with 6 bases between the two ends. This CDR3 region has 15 residues. The germline CDR1 and CDR2 sequences are MNHEY and SMNVEV (reference sequence). CDR3 sequence: CASSLWGPGANVLTF. In DNA, the CDR3 is TGTGCCAGCAGTTTATGGGGCCCTGGGGCCAACGTCCTGACTTTC.

The V and J genes are TRBV5-6 and TRBJ2-7; a weak D match, TRBD1 (6 bases). Germline V gene sequence: CDR1 SGHDT, CDR2 YYEEEE. Trimming left V 5 bases short and J 1 base short, with 10 bases between. CDR3 length: 13 residues. The CDR3 region has the DNA TGTGCCAGCAGTAGTGGACAGTCCTACGAGCAGTACGTC. Protein product: CASSSGQSYEQYV.

In this sample, this clone turned up once. This chain connects TRBV19 to TRBJ1-5; D gene unclear. This CDR3 has 19 residues. Trimming left V 3 bases short and J 7 bases short, with 28 bases between. Germline lookup yields CDR1 LNHDA and CDR2 SQIVND (reference sequence). CDR3 sequence (DNA): TGTGCCAGTAGTATTACCCCCTCCCGCACACCCGGCGGGCGCCAGCCCCAGCATTTT. This encodes CASSITPSRTPGGRQPQHF.

This chain joins TRBV7-9 and TRBJ1-3, with 7 bases that match TRBD1. CDR3 length: 18 residues. The junction had 12 bases not matched to a gene; V was cut back by 2 bases and J by 2 bases. The germline V gene encodes CDR1 SEHNR and CDR2 FQNEAQ (reference sequence). Here the CDR3 reads CASSLSLSRGGTGNTIYF. CDR3 coding DNA: TGTGCCAGCAGCTTATCGTTGAGTAGAGGGGGCACTGGAAACACCATATATTTT.

This clone was seen just once. V and J are TRBV3-1 (or the pseudogene TRBV3-2) and TRBJ1-2; D is perhaps TRBD1 (6 bases). Trimming cost V 0 bases and J 1 base, with 21 bases left between them. The CDR3 contains 19 residues. Germline assignment: CDR1 LGHDT and CDR2 YNNKEL (reference sequence). CDR3 nucleotide sequence: TGTGCCAGCAGCCAAGAACAAAACCGGGACATTTATTATAACTATGGCTACACCTTC. It encodes CASSQEQNRDIYYNYGYTF.

This clone was detected once. V usage is TRBV7-2 and J usage is TRBJ2-3, with D possibly matching TRBD2 (6 bases). Germline CDR1 reads SGHTA; CDR2 reads FQGNSA. The CDR3 covers 16 residues. Trimming removed 5 bases from V and 1 base from J, with 16 bases in between. The CDR3 here is CASSLSGRGGTDTQYF. In nucleotides, the CDR3 is TGTGCCAGCAGCCTGAGCGGGCGAGGGGGCACAGATACGCAGTATTTT.

This clone was seen more than once but under ten times. J is TRBJ2-2 and V is TRBV7-2, with D maybe TRBD1 (6 bases). V lost 4 bases and J 1 base, leaving 13 bases between the germline ends. This CDR3 spans 16 amino acids. CDR1 SGHTA and CDR2 FQGNSA come from the germline V gene. The CDR3 DNA reads as TGTGCCAGCAGCTCATACGGACAGATGAACACCGGGGAGCTGTTTTTT. It translates to CASSSYGQMNTGELFF.

V and J are TRBV4-1 and TRBJ2-1, with 10 bases identical to TRBD2. The CDR3 sequence is 14 residues long. V trimming: 5 bases; J trimming: 13 bases; junction bases outside the gene matches: 11. From germline, CDR1 is MGHRA and CDR2 YSYEKL. In nucleotides, the CDR3 is TGCGCCAGCAGCGCGAGCGGGAGGGCCAGGGGTCAGTTCTTC. It yields the protein CASSASGRARGQFF.

The chain couples TRBV5-1 to TRBJ2-7; 10 bases match TRBD2. CDR3 length: 16 amino acids. Germline V gene sequence: CDR1 SGHRS, CDR2 YFSETQ. Germline trimming cut 0 bases from V and 6 bases from J; bases unmatched to any gene: 9. The chain's CDR3 is CASSLVPGTSAREQYF. The CDR3, as DNA: TGCGCCAGCAGCTTGGTGCCCGGGACTAGCGCTCGCGAGCAGTACTTC.

V usage is TRBV7-9 and J usage is TRBJ2-2, with 11 bases identical to TRBD2. The CDR3 is 17 amino acids. Trimming cost V 5 bases and J 3 bases; bases outside gene matches: 8. CDR1 and CDR2 from the germline V gene are SEHNR and FQNEAQ (reference sequence). This chain's CDR3 is CASSPPTSGGDTGELFF. The CDR3 DNA sequence: TGTGCCAGCAGCCCTCCAACTAGCGGGGGAGACACCGGGGAGCTGTTTTTT.

The V gene is TRBV20-1, the J gene TRBJ2-3, with D uncertain. Trimming removed 3 bases from V and 0 bases from J, with 7 bases in between. Germline CDR1 DFQATT, CDR2 SNEGSKA (reference sequence). The CDR3 covers 13 residues. CDR3 in amino acids: CSASWRSTDTQYF. CDR3 DNA sequence: TGCAGTGCTAGTTGGCGGAGCACAGATACGCAGTATTTT.

The count of this clone is one. The chain uses TRBV4-2 and TRBJ2-5, with D possibly TRBD1 on 6 matching bases. Deletions cut 3 bases from V and 1 base from J, with 9 bases between. CDR1 LGHNA and CDR2 YNFKEQ come from the germline V gene. The CDR3 runs to 14 residues. The CDR3 sequence is CASSQKDSQETQYF. In DNA form, the CDR3 reads TGTGCCAGCAGCCAGAAGGACAGCCAAGAGACCCAGTACTTC.

For the CDR3, the DNA is TGTGCCAGCAGGGACGGGACACATAGCAATCAGCCCCAGCATTTT. Translating it yields CASRDGTHSNQPQHF. The chain uses TRBV6-5 and TRBJ1-5; D may be TRBD1 (6 bases). V lost 6 bases to trimming and J lost 0 bases, with 12 bases between them. This CDR3 has 15 residues. Germline CDR1 is MNHEY and CDR2 is SVGAGI.

V gene TRBV5-1 combines with J gene TRBJ2-3; 9 positions match TRBD2. CDR1 is SGHRS, CDR2 YFSETQ, per germline. The CDR3 has 13 residues. The CDR3 sequence: CASGSISTDTQYF. In nucleotides, the CDR3 is TGCGCTAGCGGGAGTATTAGCACAGATACGCAGTATTTT.